The 27 T cell receptor beta chains below come from one sample, sequenced in a study of blood T cells in healthy people across ages. A second PCR, run for about 6 to 12 cycles, used a sample-barcoded 5' primer plus a J-beta primer mix. One entry per CDR3 protein results from TCRdb running MiXCR on the 5' RACE reads. The sample has about a million distinct CDR3 sequences, less than 45% seen once; the top ten hold less than 15%. The sequencing sample was made of blood. Source of these receptors: a man younger than 35 in good health.

A remark on this clonotype: The junction shows a germline mismatch at one end, possibly a read error. This chain links TRBV12-5 with TRBJ2-2, with D perhaps matching TRBD2 (5 bases). The CDR3 extends over 14 amino acids. CDR1 is LGHNT, CDR2 FRNRAP, per germline. CDR3 bases: TGTGCTAGTGGTTTGCAAGCATTCACCGGGGAGCCGTTTTTT. Translated, it gives CASGLQAFTGEPFF.

V usage is TRBV2 and J usage is TRBJ1-5; D is perhaps TRBD1 (5 bases). Trimming cost V 6 bases and J 1 base, with 10 bases left between them. The length of the CDR3 is 14 residues. In germline, CDR1 is SNHLY, CDR2 FYNNEI. CDR3: CASRQEGSNQPQHF. CDR3 DNA: TGTGCCAGCAGGCAGGAGGGGAGCAATCAGCCCCAGCATTTT.

The chain is built from TRBV10-3 and TRBJ1-2; no reliable D call. CDR1 is ENHRY, CDR2 SYGVKD, per germline. This CDR3 contains 15 residues. Trimming pared 6 bases from V and 0 bases from J, leaving 14 bases between. Here the CDR3 reads CAISDRVGANYGYTF. The CDR3 region has the DNA TGTGCCATCAGCGACCGGGTCGGGGCTAACTATGGCTACACCTTC.

The chain carries TRBV6-2 or TRBV6-3 and TRBJ2-4; the match to TRBD2 covers 7 bases. Matching the DNA end better, TRBJ2-7 makes the J call doubtful. Germline V gives CDR1 MNHEY, CDR2 SVGEGT. The CDR3 has 13 residues. CDR3: CASSIGGVDEQYF. CDR3 in DNA: TGTGCCAGCAGTATTGGGGGGGTGGACGAGCAGTACTTC.

CDR3 sequence (DNA): TGCAGCGTTGAAGTCCGAGGGACAGCCAAAAACATTCAGTACTTC. It yields the protein CSVEVRGTAKNIQYF. The gene calls are TRBV29-1 and TRBJ2-4; D possibly matches TRBD1 or TRBD2 (5 bases each). Per the germline V gene, CDR1 is SQVTM and CDR2 is ANQGSEA. This CDR3 has 15 residues. V was cut by 1 base and J by 0 bases, with 10 bases left in between.

This clonotype showed up just a few times. The rearrangement links TRBV7-2 to TRBJ2-1; 11 bases align to TRBD1. Germline CDR1 and CDR2: SGHTA and FQGNSA. After removal of 4 bases from V and 7 bases from J, the junction contained 6 bases not matched to a gene. The CDR3 sequence is 15 residues long. CDR3 region: CASSSGQGAFNEQFF. The CDR3 DNA follows: TGTGCCAGCAGCTCTGGACAGGGGGCATTTAATGAGCAGTTCTTC.

The sample holds a few counts of this clonotype. The rearrangement uses TRBV20-1 and TRBJ2-5; 8 nucleotides align to TRBD1. The junction had 4 bases not matched to a gene; V was cut back by 3 bases and J by 4 bases. There are 13 residues in the CDR3. Germline CDR1 and CDR2: DFQATT and SNEGSKA (reference sequence). The CDR3 bases are TGCAGTGCTAGCCGGACAGGGATAGAGACCCAGTACTTC. Translating gives CSASRTGIETQYF.

Points on this clonotype: A much larger clone differs from this one at a single base, so this may be a read error. The chain couples TRBV29-1 to TRBJ2-1; 7 bases agree with TRBD2. From germline, CDR1 is SQVTM and CDR2 ANQGSEA. Trimming took 3 bases from V and 10 from J; bases not matched to a gene: 12. The CDR3 has 14 amino acids. CDR3 nucleotide sequence: TGCAGCGTTGAGGGGGAGGGGAGCTCCTACGAGCAGTTCTTC. Its translation: CSVEGEGSSYEQFF.

This clonotype has a handful of counts. This chain joins TRBV28 and TRBJ1-2; perhaps TRBD1 as D (6 bases). The CDR3 is made up of 14 amino acids. The V gene lost 5 bases and the J gene lost 4 bases, with 14 bases spanning the gap. The V gene's germline CDR1 is MDHEN and CDR2 SYDVKM. The CDR3 loop is CASSDAGQAYGYTF. CDR3 nucleotide sequence: TGTGCCAGCAGTGATGCGGGACAAGCCTATGGCTACACCTTC.

This clonotype has just a few counts. V and J are TRBV7-9 and TRBJ1-6; no reliable D call. V was shortened by 4 bases and J by 6 bases, with 13 bases between the two germline ends. Germline V gene lookup returns CDR1 SEHNR and CDR2 FQNEAQ (reference sequence). CDR3 length equals 15 residues. CDR3 bases: TGTGCCAGCAGCTCAAGCAGTGTGGGTAATTCACCCCTCCACTTT. Its translation is CASSSSSVGNSPLHF. Full variable domain (outside the CDR3, taken from reference TRBV7-9 and TRBJ1-6): DTGVSQNPRHKITKRGQNVTFRCDPISEHNRLYWYRQTLGQGPEFLTYFQNEAQLEKSRLLSDRFSAERPKGSFSTLEIQRTEQGDSAMYLCASSSSSVGNSPLHFGNGTRLTVT.

The chain has TRBV7-2 and TRBJ1-2; 10 positions match TRBD1. This CDR3 contains 15 residues. V trimming: 3 bases; J trimming: 8 bases; junction bases outside the gene matches: 9. In germline, CDR1 is SGHTA, CDR2 FQGNSA. DNA of the CDR3: TGTGCCAGCAGCTTCCGAGACCGGGACAGGGGCGGCTACACCTTC. Translating it yields CASSFRDRDRGGYTF.

This clonotype was found a few times. The chain is built from TRBV7-2 and TRBJ1-2; the D gene is possibly TRBD1 (6 bases). This CDR3 is built from 15 residues. V gave up 4 bases and J gave up 2 bases, with 14 bases separating them. The germline CDR1 and CDR2 sequences are SGHTA and FQGNSA. CDR3 residues: CASSSEGGANYGYTF. For the CDR3, the DNA is TGTGCCAGCAGCTCCGAAGGGGGAGCGAACTATGGCTACACCTTC. The full variable domain, rest sourced from reference TRBV7-2 and TRBJ1-2, is GAGVSQSPSNKVTEKGKDVELRCDPISGHTALYWYRQSLGQGLEFLIYFQGNSAPDKSGLPSDRFSAERTGGSVSTLTIQRTQQEDSAVYLCASSSEGGANYGYTFGSGTRLTVV.

There are a few counts of this clonotype. The chain carries TRBV29-1 and TRBJ2-3; no firm D call. The CDR3 sequence is 14 residues long. The germline V gene encodes CDR1 SQVTM and CDR2 ANQGSEA. With 4 bases removed from V and 1 base from J, the gap between germline ends came to 12 bases. CDR3 in DNA: TGCAGCGTTGTGGCACCACGGGGCACAGATACGCAGTATTTT. Translated: CSVVAPRGTDTQYF.

V gene TRBV6-1 combines with J gene TRBJ1-1; D remains ambiguous. Germline CDR1 and CDR2: MNHNS and SASEGT. The CDR3 extends over 16 amino acids. Trimming cost V 2 bases and J 5 bases, with 18 bases left between them. CDR3 nucleotide sequence: TGTGCCAGCAGTGAAAACGTCGGCGGCGTGGGGACTGAAGCTTTCTTT. It yields the protein CASSENVGGVGTEAFF.

This clonotype was picked up a small number of times. The chain has TRBV2 and TRBJ2-3, with 10 bases aligning to TRBD2. The CDR3 has 17 amino acids. Germline values: CDR1 SNHLY, CDR2 FYNNEI. The V and J ends lost 4 bases and 1 base, in that order; junction bases with no gene match: 8. CDR3 sequence reads: CASSAQTGTSGTDTQYF. The CDR3 nucleotides are TGTGCCAGCAGTGCCCAAACCGGGACTAGCGGCACAGATACGCAGTATTTT.

The rearrangement uses TRBV7-9 and TRBJ1-6; D gene uncertain. With 2 bases removed from V and 1 base from J, the gap between germline ends came to 3 bases. Germline CDR1 is SEHNR and CDR2 is FQNEAQ (reference sequence). There are 14 residues in the CDR3. CDR3 region: CASSLKSYNSPLHF. In nucleotides, the CDR3 is TGTGCCAGCAGCTTAAAGTCCTATAATTCACCCCTCCACTTT.

This clonotype has a handful of counts. The CDR3: CSVGQISGANVLTF. DNA for the CDR3: TGCAGCGTTGGTCAGATCTCTGGGGCCAACGTCCTGACTTTC. This rearrangement joins TRBV29-1 to TRBJ2-6; D not certain. Per germline, CDR1 SQVTM and CDR2 ANQGSEA. Trimming pared 4 bases from V and 0 bases from J, leaving 7 bases between. The CDR3 is 14 residues long.

This clonotype was seen repeatedly, ten times or more. J is TRBJ1-6 and V is TRBV7-2; 11 bases line up with TRBD1. CDR1 and CDR2 (germline): SGHTA, FQGNSA. Trimming took 2 bases from V and 10 from J; bases not matched to a gene: 13. The CDR3 runs to 18 residues. The CDR3 DNA follows: TGTGCCAGCAGCTTAAGTCCGCAACCGGGACAGGGGGACTCACCCCTCCACTTT. Its translation: CASSLSPQPGQGDSPLHF.

Written as DNA, the CDR3 is TGTGCCAGCACTCCCCCGAGGCGTGGGACTGAAGCTTTCTTT. It is translated as CASTPPRRGTEAFF. This rearrangement joins TRBV12-3 or TRBV12-4 to TRBJ1-1; D is unclear. The CDR3 has 14 residues. Trimming removed 7 bases at V and 5 bases at J, with 17 bases between.

This clonotype was seen a few times. The chain couples TRBV9 to TRBJ2-2, with TRBD2 identical over 9 bases. V lost 0 bases and J lost 2; bases outside the gene matches: 5. Germline CDR1 and CDR2: SGDLS and YYNGEE. The CDR3 sequence is 17 residues long. CDR3 sequence: CASSVAQRGANTGELFF. Here the CDR3 DNA reads TGTGCCAGCAGCGTAGCGCAGCGGGGGGCCAACACCGGGGAGCTGTTTTTT.

The rearrangement links TRBV10-3 to TRBJ2-2; D is undetermined. This CDR3 spans 16 amino acids. Germline CDR1 is ENHRY and CDR2 is SYGVKD. Trimming cost V 6 bases and J 5 bases, with 19 bases left between them. The CDR3 sequence is CAISKPGKESTGELFF. The CDR3 DNA reads TGTGCCATCAGCAAGCCTGGGAAAGAGTCGACCGGGGAGCTGTTTTTT.

This clonotype turned up a few times. The CDR3 reads CASSLARRGRKETQYF. The CDR3 DNA reads TGTGCCAGCAGCTTAGCGCGGAGGGGCCGAAAAGAGACCCAGTACTTC. This sequence joins TRBV7-2 and TRBJ2-5; possible D gene TRBD2, 6 bases. Germline lookup yields CDR1 SGHTA and CDR2 FQGNSA. The CDR3 loop spans 16 amino acids. V was shortened by 0 bases and J by 3 bases, with 14 bases between the two germline ends.

V is TRBV2 and J is TRBJ1-1; D is ambiguous. The V gene lost 6 bases and the J gene lost 1 base, with 12 bases spanning the gap. Germline V CDR1 and CDR2: SNHLY, FYNNEI. The CDR3 is 14 amino acids. The CDR3 is CASSAKTRNTEAFF. CDR3 nucleotides: TGTGCCAGCAGCGCAAAGACGCGGAACACTGAAGCTTTCTTT. The whole variable domain, filled in from reference TRBV2 and TRBJ1-1, reads EPEVTQTPSHQVTQMGQEVILRCVPISNHLYFYWYRQILGQKVEFLVSFYNNEISEKSEIFDDQFSVERPDGSNFTLKIRSTKLEDSAMYFCASSAKTRNTEAFFGQGTRLTVV.

CDR3 DNA: TGTGCTAGTGGTTTGGTTTCGCGTTACAATGAGCAGTACTTC. Its protein product is CASGLVSRYNEQYF. This chain links TRBV12-5 with TRBJ2-7; D call uncertain. Deletions cut 0 bases from V and 7 bases from J, with 13 bases between. CDR3 length: 14 residues. Germline CDR1 LGHNT, CDR2 FRNRAP.

CDR3 loop: CASSQPSGGASDTQYF. CDR3 in DNA: TGCGCCAGCAGCCAACCTAGCGGGGGGGCGTCAGATACGCAGTATTTT. The chain couples TRBV4-1 to TRBJ2-3; TRBD2 aligns across 12 bases. The CDR3 runs to 16 residues. Trimming took 2 bases from V and 4 from J; bases not matched to a gene: 4. CDR1 is MGHRA, CDR2 YSYEKL, per germline.

V usage is TRBV12-3 or TRBV12-4 and J usage is TRBJ2-3; 7 bases line up with TRBD2. With V trimmed by 7 bases and J by 2 bases, 9 bases remained unmatched. The CDR3 contains 15 residues. CDR3 nucleotides: TGTGCCAGCACGACTAGCTCCACATTCACAGATACGCAGTATTTT. Its translation is CASTTSSTFTDTQYF.

The chain combines TRBV3-1 with TRBJ2-3; D unclear. Germline CDR1 and CDR2: LGHDT and YNNKEL (reference sequence). The CDR3 contains 15 residues. V lost 5 bases and J 2 bases, leaving 14 bases between the germline ends. CDR3 nucleotides: TGTGCCAGCAGCTTCCCATACGGCCACACAGATACGCAGTATTTT. It is translated as CASSFPYGHTDTQYF.